The 20 T cell receptor beta chains reported below all come from one sample, sequenced in a study of T cell responses to AZD1222 COVID-19 vaccine. The table came from immunoSEQ multiplex PCR; TCRdb's copy has only in-frame clones and leaves some out. The sample carries roughly 100,000 clones, roughly 90% recorded once. Sequencing used peripheral blood, obtained on day 0 of AZD1222 vaccination. All receptors come from an adult in good health.

J is TRBJ2-2 and V is TRBV5-1; 7 bases map to TRBD2. CDR3 length: 14 amino acids. V dropped 5 bases and J dropped 8; count of bases not matched to a gene: 9. CDR1 is SGHRS and CDR2 is YFSETQ in the germline V gene. This CDR3 reads CASSKGGPAGELFF. DNA of the CDR3: TGCGCCAGCAGTAAGGGAGGGCCGGCGGGGGAGCTGTTTTTT.

This chain uses TRBV11-1 with TRBJ2-2; D uncertain. This CDR3 comprises 13 residues. CDR1 is SGHAT and CDR2 is FQDESV in the germline V gene (reference sequence). Deletions cut 2 bases from V and 6 bases from J, with 7 bases between. This CDR3 is CASSLRTAGELFF. In nucleotides, the CDR3 is TGTGCCAGCAGCTTACGTACCGCCGGGGAGCTGTTTTTT.

The V gene is TRBV5-1, the J gene TRBJ1-6; possible D gene TRBD1, 6 bases. The CDR3 totals 14 residues. The V gene's germline CDR1 is SGHRS and CDR2 YFSETQ. The V end lost 2 bases, the J end lost 6 bases, and 9 bases lay between the germline ends. The CDR3 protein is CASSLRGLNSPLHF. CDR3 in DNA: TGCGCCAGCAGCTTACGGGGGCTTAATTCACCCCTCCACTTT. The full variable domain, completed using reference TRBV5-1 and TRBJ1-6, is KAGVTQTPRYLIKTRGQQVTLSCSPISGHRSVSWYQQTPGQGLQFLFEYFSETQRNKGNFPGRFSGRQFSNSRSEMNVSTLELGDSALYLCASSLRGLNSPLHFGNGTRLTVT.

This sequence joins TRBV9 and TRBJ2-7; tentatively, D is TRBD1 or TRBD2 (6 bases each). CDR1 and CDR2 (germline): SGDLS, YYNGEE. Deletions cut 0 bases from V and 0 bases from J, with 10 bases between. The CDR3 is made up of 15 amino acids. The CDR3 spells CASSVGGAYSYEQYF. CDR3 nucleotide sequence: TGTGCCAGCAGCGTAGGGGGGGCTTACTCCTACGAGCAGTACTTC.

This chain uses TRBV27 with TRBJ2-7; 7 positions match TRBD2. Losses at the gene ends were 3 bases for V and 2 bases for J; bases not matched to a gene: 10. CDR1 MNHEY and CDR2 SMNVEV come from the germline V gene (reference sequence). The CDR3 has 16 amino acids. CDR3 amino acids: CASSFWRESPTYEQYF. In nucleotides, the CDR3 is TGTGCCAGCAGTTTCTGGCGGGAGAGTCCTACCTACGAGCAGTACTTC.

The chain carries TRBV11-2 and TRBJ2-7, with TRBD1 matching over 7 bases. With 1 base clipped from V and 2 bases from J, the junction kept 2 bases outside the gene matches. The germline V gene has CDR1 SGHAT and CDR2 FQNNGV. The CDR3 length is 14 residues. The CDR3 DNA sequence: TGTGCCAGCAGCTTAGGGGGACAGACCTACGAGCAGTACTTC. It encodes CASSLGGQTYEQYF. Full variable domain (rest looked up from reference TRBV11-2 and TRBJ2-7): EAGVAQSPRYKIIEKRQSVAFWCNPISGHATLYWYQQILGQGPKLLIQFQNNGVVDDSQLPKDRFSAERLKGVDSTLKIQPAKLEDSAVYLCASSLGGQTYEQYFGPGTRLTVT.

This chain connects TRBV20-1 to TRBJ2-3; perhaps TRBD2 as D (5 bases). The germline V and J ends were trimmed by 3 bases and 1 base, with 11 bases remaining between them. This CDR3 has 14 residues. The germline V gene encodes CDR1 DFQATT and CDR2 SNEGSKA (reference sequence). The CDR3 region is CSASISDGTDTQYF. CDR3 DNA sequence: TGCAGTGCTAGTATTAGCGACGGCACAGATACGCAGTATTTT.

The gene calls are TRBV10-2 and TRBJ1-5; D might be TRBD1 (5 bases). CDR3 size: 15 residues. Trimming took off 7 bases at V and 0 bases at J, with 13 bases between the two ends. Germline lookup yields CDR1 WSHSY and CDR2 SAAADI. As DNA, the CDR3 is TGCGCCAGCACAGAACGTGGACATAGCAATCAGCCCCAGCATTTT. Its translation is CASTERGHSNQPQHF.

The chain joins TRBV27 to TRBJ2-3, with D perhaps TRBD2 (7 bases). Trimming took 3 bases from V and 6 from J, leaving 16 bases between them. This CDR3 region has 15 residues. Germline V gives CDR1 MNHEY, CDR2 SMNVEV (reference sequence). This CDR3 is CASSFQGRESDTQYF. CDR3 DNA: TGTGCCAGCAGTTTTCAGGGGCGGGAGTCCGATACGCAGTATTTT.

The chain uses TRBV6-5 and TRBJ2-7, with TRBD2 matching 10 bases. Germline-derived CDR1 and CDR2 are MNHEY and SVGAGI. CDR3 length: 15 amino acids. The V and J ends lost 6 bases and 2 bases, in that order; junction bases with no gene match: 7. The DNA of the CDR3 is TGTGCCAGCAGGTATCTAGCGGGGGTTACCTACGAGCAGTACTTC. Its translation: CASRYLAGVTYEQYF.

CDR3 loop: CASSLTGREHTGELFF. CDR3 coding DNA: TGTGCCAGCAGCTTAACAGGGCGGGAACACACCGGGGAGCTGTTTTTT. The chain carries TRBV7-3 and TRBJ2-2, with D perhaps TRBD2 (6 bases). Trimming removed 0 bases at V and 3 bases at J, with 11 bases between. Germline CDR1 is SGHTA and CDR2 is FQGTGA. The CDR3 is 16 amino acids.

The CDR3 here is CASSLRGQKYGYTF. The DNA for the CDR3 is TGTGCCAGCAGTTTACGTGGACAGAAATATGGCTACACCTTC. The gene calls are TRBV2 and TRBJ1-2, with D maybe TRBD1 (6 bases). Trimming left V 5 bases short and J 5 bases short, with 15 bases between. Germline-derived CDR1 and CDR2 are SNHLY and FYNNEI. This CDR3 comprises 14 residues.

This clone is medium-sized in the sample. The chain carries TRBV6-4 and TRBJ2-2; D is unclear. CDR1 MRHNA and CDR2 SNTAGT come from the germline V gene. CDR3 length equals 13 residues. V was cut by 2 bases and J by 4 bases, with 5 bases left in between. The CDR3 nucleotides are TGTGCCAGCAGTGACAGGGCCACCGGGGAGCTGTTTTTT. Encoded protein: CASSDRATGELFF.

This sequence joins TRBV11-2 and TRBJ2-5, with D possibly TRBD2 on 6 matching bases. The CDR3 spans 16 residues. Trimming left V 3 bases short and J 1 base short, with 15 bases between. The germline gives CDR1 SGHAT, CDR2 FQNNGV. Here the CDR3 DNA reads TGTGCCAGCAGCTTCGAGCCTTACGGGGGCCAAGAGACCCAGTACTTC. Translated, it gives CASSFEPYGGQETQYF.

Turning to this clone: Other nucleotide sequences in the sample specify the same CDR3. The chain links TRBV6-5 to TRBJ1-5, with 9 positions matching TRBD1. This CDR3 has 14 residues. Looked up from germline, CDR1 is MNHEY and CDR2 is SVGAGI. After removal of 6 bases from V and 4 bases from J, the junction contained 4 bases not matched to a gene. CDR3 region: CASSRGQGNQPQHF. CDR3 bases: TGTGCCAGCAGCCGCGGACAGGGGAATCAGCCCCAGCATTTT.

The J gene is TRBJ1-2, the V gene TRBV5-5; tentatively, D is TRBD1 (5 bases). V was clipped by 0 bases and J by 4 bases, with 13 bases between them. CDR1 SGHKS and CDR2 YYEKEE come from the germline V gene (reference sequence). CDR3 length equals 15 residues. CDR3 region: CASSLAGDAGYGYTF. CDR3 nucleotide sequence: TGTGCCAGCAGCTTGGCCGGGGACGCAGGCTATGGCTACACCTTC.

This clone showed up just once. This chain uses TRBV15 with TRBJ2-1; TRBD2 agrees at 11 bases. Germline assignment: CDR1 LNHNV and CDR2 YYDKDF (reference sequence). This CDR3 comprises 16 residues. V dropped 1 base and J dropped 3; count of bases not matched to a gene: 2. In DNA, the CDR3 is TGTGCCACCAGCAGAGGAGGGACTAGCGGCTACAATGAGCAGTTCTTC. This gives the protein CATSRGGTSGYNEQFF. Full variable domain (missing parts from reference TRBV15 and TRBJ2-1): DAMVIQNPRYQVTQFGKPVTLSCSQTLNHNVMYWYQQKSSQAPKLLFHYYDKDFNNEADTPDNFQSRRPNTSFCFLDIRSPGLGDTAMYLCATSRGGTSGYNEQFFGPGTRLTVL.

The CDR3, as DNA: TGTGCCAGCAGCGTAGACCAAGGTAGTTATGAGCAGTTCTTC. Residues: CASSVDQGSYEQFF. V usage is TRBV9 and J usage is TRBJ2-1; D not certain. The germline V and J ends were trimmed by 0 bases and 8 bases, with 12 bases remaining between them. The CDR3 loop spans 14 amino acids. Germline V lookup: CDR1 SGDLS, CDR2 YYNGEE.

This rearrangement joins TRBV28 to TRBJ2-2; D uncertain. Germline values: CDR1 MDHEN, CDR2 SYDVKM. The CDR3 is 12 amino acids. The germline V and J ends were trimmed by 7 bases and 4 bases, with 7 bases remaining between them. CDR3 sequence: CASISRTGELFF. The CDR3, as DNA: TGTGCCAGCATCTCACGCACCGGGGAGCTGTTTTTT.

This chain connects TRBV24-1 to TRBJ1-1; D gene uncertain. The germline gives CDR1 KGHDR, CDR2 SFDVKD. The V end was cut by 9 bases, the J end by 4 bases, with 17 bases between. The CDR3 contains 14 residues. The CDR3 sequence: CATPKPLERTEAFF. The CDR3 DNA sequence: TGTGCCACCCCTAAGCCCCTCGAGCGCACTGAAGCTTTCTTT.